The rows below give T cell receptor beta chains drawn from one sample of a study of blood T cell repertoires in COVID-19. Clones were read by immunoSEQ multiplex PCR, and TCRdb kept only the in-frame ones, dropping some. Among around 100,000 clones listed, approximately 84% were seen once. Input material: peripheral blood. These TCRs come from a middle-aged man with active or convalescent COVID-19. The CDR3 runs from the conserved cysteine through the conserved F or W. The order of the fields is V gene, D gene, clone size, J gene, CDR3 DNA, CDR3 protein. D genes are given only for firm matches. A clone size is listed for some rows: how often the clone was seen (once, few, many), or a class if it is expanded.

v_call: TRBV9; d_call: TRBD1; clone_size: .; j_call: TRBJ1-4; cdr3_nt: TGTGCCAGCAGCGCCACAGGGGGCAGGGGAGAAAAACTGTTTTTT; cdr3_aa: CASSATGGRGEKLFF
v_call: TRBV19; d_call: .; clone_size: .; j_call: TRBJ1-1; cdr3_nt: TGTGCCAGTAGAAACTACAGGACCATGAACACTGAAGCTTTCTTT; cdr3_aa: CASRNYRTMNTEAFF
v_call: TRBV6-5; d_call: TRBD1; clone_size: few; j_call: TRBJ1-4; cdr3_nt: TGTGCCAGCAGACAGGGGAATGAAAAACTGTTTTTT; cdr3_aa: CASRQGNEKLFF
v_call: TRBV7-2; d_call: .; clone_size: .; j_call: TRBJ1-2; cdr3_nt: TGTGCCAGCAGCTTAGACGGCAGGAACTATGGCTACACCTTC; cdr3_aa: CASSLDGRNYGYTF
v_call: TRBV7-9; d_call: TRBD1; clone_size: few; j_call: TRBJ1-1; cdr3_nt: TGTGCCAGCAGCCGGGACAGGAACACTGAAGCTTTCTTT; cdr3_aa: CASSRDRNTEAFF
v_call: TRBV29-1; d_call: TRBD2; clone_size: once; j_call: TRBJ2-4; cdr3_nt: TGCAGCGTTGGCTGGACGGGGGGAGACATTCAGTACTTC; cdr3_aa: CSVGWTGGDIQYF
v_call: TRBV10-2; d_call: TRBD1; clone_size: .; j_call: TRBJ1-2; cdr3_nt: TGCGCCAGCAGTGAGGAGGGGACAGGGGTAGGCTACACCTTC; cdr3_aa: CASSEEGTGVGYTF
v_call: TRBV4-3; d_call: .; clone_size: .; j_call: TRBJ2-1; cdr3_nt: TGCGCCAGCAGCCAAGCCAGGGATCCCGGTGAGCAGTTCTTC; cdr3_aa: CASSQARDPGEQFF
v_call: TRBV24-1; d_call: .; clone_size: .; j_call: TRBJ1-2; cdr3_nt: TGTGCCACCAGTGATTTAACGGGGTCAGGCTACACCTTC; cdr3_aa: CATSDLTGSGYTF
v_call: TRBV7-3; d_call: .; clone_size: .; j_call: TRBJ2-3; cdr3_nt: TGTGCCAGCAGCTTAAGGACTAGCACAGATACGCAGTATTTT; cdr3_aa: CASSLRTSTDTQYF
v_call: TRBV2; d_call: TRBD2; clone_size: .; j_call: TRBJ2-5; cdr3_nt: TGTGCCAGCTCACCGGGACTAGTCCTACAAGAGACCCAGTACTTC; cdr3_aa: CASSPGLVLQETQYF
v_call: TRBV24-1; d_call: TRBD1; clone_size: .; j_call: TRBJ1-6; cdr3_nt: TGTGCCACCAGTGATTTGACAGGGGACAATTCACCCCTCCACTTT; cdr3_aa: CATSDLTGDNSPLHF
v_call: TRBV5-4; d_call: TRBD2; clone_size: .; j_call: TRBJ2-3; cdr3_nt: TGTGCCAGCAGCTTAGGGACTAGCGGGGGGAACACAGATACGCAGTATTTT; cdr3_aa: CASSLGTSGGNTDTQYF
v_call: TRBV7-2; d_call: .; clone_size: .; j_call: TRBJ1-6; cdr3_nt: TGTGCCAGCAGCTTAGGCGGGCAGGACCGATCACCCCTCCACTTT; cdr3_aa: CASSLGGQDRSPLHF
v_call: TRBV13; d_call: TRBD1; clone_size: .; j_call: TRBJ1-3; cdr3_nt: TGTGCCAGCAGCAGACAGGGACTTATCTCTGGAAACACCATATATTTT; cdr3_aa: CASSRQGLISGNTIYF
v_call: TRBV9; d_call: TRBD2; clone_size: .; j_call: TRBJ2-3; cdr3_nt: TGTGCCAGCAGCGTCGGAGCGGGGGGGCCAGATACGCAGTATTTT; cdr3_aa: CASSVGAGGPDTQYF
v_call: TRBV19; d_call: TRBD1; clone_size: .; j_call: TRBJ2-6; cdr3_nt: TGTGCCAGTATCGGGACAGGGCATCCTGGGGCCAACGTCCTGACTTTC; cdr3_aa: CASIGTGHPGANVLTF
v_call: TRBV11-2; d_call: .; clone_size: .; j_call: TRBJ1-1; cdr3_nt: TGTGCCAGCAGCCTACAGGGCATGAACACTGAAGCTTTCTTT; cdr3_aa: CASSLQGMNTEAFF
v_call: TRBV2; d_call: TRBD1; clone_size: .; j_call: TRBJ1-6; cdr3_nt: TGTGCCAGCAGTGTAACAGGGGATAATTCACCCCTCCACTTT; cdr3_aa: CASSVTGDNSPLHF
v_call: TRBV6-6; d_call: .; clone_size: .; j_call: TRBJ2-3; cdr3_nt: TGTGCCGGGGGGAGGGATACGCAGTATTTT; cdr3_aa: CAGGRDTQYF
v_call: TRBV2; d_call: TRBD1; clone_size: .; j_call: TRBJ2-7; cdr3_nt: TGTGCCAGAGGGGACAGTGCCTACGAGCAGTACTTC; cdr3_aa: CARGDSAYEQYF
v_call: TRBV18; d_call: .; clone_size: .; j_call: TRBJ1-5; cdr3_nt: TGTGCCAGCTCACCACCGGCAATAGGGGCGAGCAATCAGCCCCAGCATTTT; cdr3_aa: CASSPPAIGASNQPQHF
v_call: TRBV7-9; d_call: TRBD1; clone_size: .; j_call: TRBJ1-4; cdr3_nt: TGTGCCAGCAGCTTGGGGACAGGGTTTTATGAAAAACTGTTTTTT; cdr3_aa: CASSLGTGFYEKLFF
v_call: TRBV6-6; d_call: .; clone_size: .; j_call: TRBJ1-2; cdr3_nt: TGTGCCAGCAGTCTGGGACACCAGAACTATGGCTACACCTTC; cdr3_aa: CASSLGHQNYGYTF
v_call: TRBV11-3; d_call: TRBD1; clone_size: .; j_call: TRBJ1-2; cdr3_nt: TGTGCCAACCGGGACAGGCCTCTTTGCTATGGCTACACCTTC; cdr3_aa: CANRDRPLCYGYTF
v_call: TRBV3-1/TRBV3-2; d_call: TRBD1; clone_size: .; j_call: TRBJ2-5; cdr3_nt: TGTGCCAGCAGCCCCCCGAGAGGGGGCCCCTTAAACCAAGAGACCCAGTACTTC; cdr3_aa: CASSPPRGGPLNQETQYF
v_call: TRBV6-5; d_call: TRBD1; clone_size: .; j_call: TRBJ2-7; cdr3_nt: TGTGCCAGCAGGGAGTCCGGGACAGGGAGCGGCGAGCAGTACTTC; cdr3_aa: CASRESGTGSGEQYF
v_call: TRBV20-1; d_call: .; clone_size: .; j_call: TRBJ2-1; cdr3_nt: TGCAGTGCTAGTACTGGGGGGTTGAGGAATGAGCAGTTCTTC; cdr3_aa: CSASTGGLRNEQFF
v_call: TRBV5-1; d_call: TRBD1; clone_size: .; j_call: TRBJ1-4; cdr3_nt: TGCGCCAGCAGCTTAACAGGGGGCAGTGAAAAACTGTTTTTT; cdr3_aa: CASSLTGGSEKLFF
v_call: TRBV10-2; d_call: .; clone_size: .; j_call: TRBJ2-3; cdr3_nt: TGCGCCAGCAAGGAGGGGCCAGCAAGCACAGATACGCAGTATTTT; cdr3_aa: CASKEGPASTDTQYF
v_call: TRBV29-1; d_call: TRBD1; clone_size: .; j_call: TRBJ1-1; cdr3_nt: TGCAGCGTTGAGAGGGACAGCTTGAACACTGAAGCTTTCTTT; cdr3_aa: CSVERDSLNTEAFF
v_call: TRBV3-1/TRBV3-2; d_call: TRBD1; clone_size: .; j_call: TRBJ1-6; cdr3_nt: TGTGCCAGCAGCCAGGGGACAGCCCGAGTGAGTTCACCCCTCCACTTT; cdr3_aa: CASSQGTARVSSPLHF
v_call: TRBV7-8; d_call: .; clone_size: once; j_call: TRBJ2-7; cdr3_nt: TGTGCCAGCAGCCGATCGGACAGCTACGAGCAGTACTTC; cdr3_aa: CASSRSDSYEQYF
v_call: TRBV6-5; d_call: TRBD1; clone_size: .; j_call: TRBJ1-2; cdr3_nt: TGTGCCAGCAGTTACGGGACAGGGTGGGGCTACACCTTC; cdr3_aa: CASSYGTGWGYTF
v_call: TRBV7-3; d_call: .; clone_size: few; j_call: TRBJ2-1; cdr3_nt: TGTGCCAGCAGCTTACACGGAGACAATGAGCAGTTCTTC; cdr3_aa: CASSLHGDNEQFF
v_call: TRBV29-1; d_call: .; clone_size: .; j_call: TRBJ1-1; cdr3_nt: TGCAGCGCTACTGAGAACACTGAAGCTTTCTTT; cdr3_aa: CSATENTEAFF
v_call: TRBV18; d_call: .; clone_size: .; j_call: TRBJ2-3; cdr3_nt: TGTGCCAGCTCACCACTCGGGGAGGACACAGATACGCAGTATTTT; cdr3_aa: CASSPLGEDTDTQYF
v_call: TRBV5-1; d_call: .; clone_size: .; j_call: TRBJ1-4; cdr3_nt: TGCGCCAGCAGCTTGGCCGCGGACAGCTCGGAAAAACTGTTTTTT; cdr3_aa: CASSLAADSSEKLFF
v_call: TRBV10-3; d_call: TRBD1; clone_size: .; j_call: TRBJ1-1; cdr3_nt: TGTGCCTCCGTCCCGGGACAGGGCGGTGAAGCTTTCTTT; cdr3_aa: CASVPGQGGEAFF
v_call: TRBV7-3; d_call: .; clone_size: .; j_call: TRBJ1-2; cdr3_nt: TGTGCCAGCAGCTTATGGCAGGGTGGCTACACCTTC; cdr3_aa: CASSLWQGGYTF
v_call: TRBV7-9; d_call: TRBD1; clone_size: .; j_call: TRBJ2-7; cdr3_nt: TGTGCCAGCAGCTTTGGGACAGGGTCCTACGAGCAGTACTTC; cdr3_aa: CASSFGTGSYEQYF
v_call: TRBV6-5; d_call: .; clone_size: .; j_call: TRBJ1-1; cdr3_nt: TGTGCCAGCAGGGGAGACACTGAAGCTTTCTTT; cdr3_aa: CASRGDTEAFF
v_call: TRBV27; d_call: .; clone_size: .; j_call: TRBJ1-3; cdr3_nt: TGTGCCAGCAGTCCCCGAGGATGGAGCTCTGGAAACACCATATATTTT; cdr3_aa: CASSPRGWSSGNTIYF
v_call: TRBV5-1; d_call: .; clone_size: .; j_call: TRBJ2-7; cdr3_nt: TGCGCCAGCAGCTTGTTTGGGGTCGGGAGCTCCTACGAGCAGTACTTC; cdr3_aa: CASSLFGVGSSYEQYF
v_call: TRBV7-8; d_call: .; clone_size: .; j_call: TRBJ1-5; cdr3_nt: TGTGCCAGCAGCTTTCCAGGGGTGGATCAGCCCCAGCATTTT; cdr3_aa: CASSFPGVDQPQHF
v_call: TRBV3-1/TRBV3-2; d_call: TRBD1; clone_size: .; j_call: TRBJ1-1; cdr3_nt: TGTGCCAGCAGCCAAGGACAGGGCCACACTGAAGCTTTCTTT; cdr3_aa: CASSQGQGHTEAFF
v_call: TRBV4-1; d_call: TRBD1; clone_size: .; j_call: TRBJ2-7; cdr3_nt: TGCGCCAGCAGCCAAGCACAGGGGGTGATCGACGAGCAGTACTTC; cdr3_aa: CASSQAQGVIDEQYF
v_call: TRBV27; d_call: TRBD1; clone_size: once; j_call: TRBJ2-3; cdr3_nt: TGTGCCAGCAGTACGATTCGACAGGGGGCTCCAGATACGCAGTATTTT; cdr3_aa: CASSTIRQGAPDTQYF
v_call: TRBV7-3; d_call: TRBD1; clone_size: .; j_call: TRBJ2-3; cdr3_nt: TGTGCCAGCAGCGGAAGGACAGGGGATATAGATACGCAGTATTTT; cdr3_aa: CASSGRTGDIDTQYF
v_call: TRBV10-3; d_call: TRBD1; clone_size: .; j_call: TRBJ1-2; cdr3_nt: TGTGCCATCAGTGATCCGAGAGTACAGGGGAGGTTAGAAAGCTACACCTTC; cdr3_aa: CAISDPRVQGRLESYTF
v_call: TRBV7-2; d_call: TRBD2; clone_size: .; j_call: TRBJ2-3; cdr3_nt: TGTGCCAGCAGCTTGGGACTAGCGGGCCGCACAGATACGCAGTATTTT; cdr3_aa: CASSLGLAGRTDTQYF
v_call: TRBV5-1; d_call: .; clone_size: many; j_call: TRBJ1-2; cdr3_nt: TGCGCCAGCAGCTTGGTAGGGGACTATGGCTACACCTTC; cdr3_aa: CASSLVGDYGYTF
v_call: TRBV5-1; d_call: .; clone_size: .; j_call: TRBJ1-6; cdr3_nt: TGCGCCAGCAGCTTGGATGTCGCCTGCCGAGACTTT; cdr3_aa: CASSLDVACRDF
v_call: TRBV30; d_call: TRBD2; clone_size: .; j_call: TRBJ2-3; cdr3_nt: TGTGCCTGGAGCCTCAGCGGGAGAAGAACAGATACGCAGTATTTT; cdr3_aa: CAWSLSGRRTDTQYF
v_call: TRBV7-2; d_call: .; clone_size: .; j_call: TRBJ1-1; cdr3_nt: TGTGCCAGCAGCTTAGGAGGTACAGGGAGCACTGAAGCTTTCTTT; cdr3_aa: CASSLGGTGSTEAFF